This T cell receptor (beta chain) was observed in a study of blood T cell repertoires in COVID-19 (dated by TCRdb to 2018 to 2020). Study-level background: The collaborator samples originated in the United States, Italy and Spain and spanned the acute and convalescent phases of COVID-19. The repertoires were released in a freely available public database meant as a resource for research on the immune response to SARS-CoV-2. The prospective study material was composed of cDNA or gDNA derived from T cells, B-cell-depleted T cells, or PBMCs. The samples were drawn from two sources: the first 160 participants of the ongoing ImmuneRACE study, and fewer than 1,500 subjects contributed by 6 global collaborators. Where HLA class I and class II types were available, the types were taken from metadata supplied by the sample provider, not from assay-based typing. Sample metadata almost always included a de-identified subject ID, COVID-19 status, age in years and sex. The dataset comprised deeply sampled blood TCRbeta repertoires from subjects exposed to, actively infected with, or recovered from COVID-19. General conclusions and limits of the study: The amount of clinical and demographic metadata varied by source and participant and was provided uncurated.

Turning to this clone: What this receptor recognizes is not known. No qualities accompany the bases; no much larger clone lies one base away.

The immunoSEQ Assay, a bias-controlled multiplex PCR, was used to amplify TCRbeta CDR3 regions from genomic DNA. Under the source paper's analysis protocol: The number of nucleated cells in each sample was estimated from the amplification of reference gene primers within the assay. To quantify the absolute abundance of each unique TCRbeta CDR3 rearrangement, sequence reads were collapsed and filtered. Productive Simpson clonality was computed per sample as the square root of Simpson's diversity index over productive rearrangements. What TCRdb holds here is the immuneACCESS table cut down to in-frame rearrangements. Part of the clones is not present; checked against another copy, under half of the missing clones reflect an unresolved V gene, and the others are unexplained. V and J calls and clone size are those listed in that table; D and trimming were worked out from the DNA. The table for this sample lists tens of thousands of clones; around 84% of them were counted only once. The ten largest clones take up about 20% of the sample.

Sequences MRHNA (CDR1) and SNTAGT (CDR2) are obtained from the germline V gene. V ends up 8 bases short and J 0 bases short, with an unmatched junction base count of 9. The CDR3 spans 16 residues, from the cysteine through the phenylalanine. Only the CDR3 DNA is retained, 48 bases long and in frame from the first base. Collaborating institutions collected whole blood in K2EDTA tubes following their own protocols. For TCRbeta analysis, collaborators shipped samples in one of three forms: frozen whole blood, isolated PBMCs, or DNA extracted from either of those sample types. Sequencing was performed on peripheral blood. This TCR derives from a woman of 80 years or more in a cohort sampled during active or convalescent COVID-19. The receptor chain draws on TRBV6-4 and TRBJ2-2; a stretch of 7 junction bases matches TRBD1. CDR3 region: CASPQDRAANTGELFF. The nucleotide sequence reads TGTGCCAGCCCTCAAGACAGGGCCGCGAACACCGGGGAGCTGTTTTTT.